This TCR beta chain is drawn from a study of control samples from healthy donors and cancer patients. The CDR3 length is 12 residues. With 10 bases clipped from V and 6 bases from J, the junction kept 5 bases outside the gene matches. Profiled with immunoSEQ multiplex PCR; TCRdb holds only in-frame clones, not every one. The sample lists 40,000 to 60,000 clones, approximately 83% occurring once. The chain has TRBV12-3 or TRBV12-4 and TRBJ2-7; 11 bases fit TRBD2. This sequence was found in a woman in her fifties or sixties with lung cancer. Sample: PBMCs. In nucleotides, the CDR3 is TGTGCCACCGGACTAGCGGGTCGCGAGCAGTACTTC. Translation gives CATGLAGREQYF.